The clone carrying this T cell receptor beta chain was counted ten times or more. Germline assignment: CDR1 SGHRS and CDR2 YFSETQ. CDR3 length: 15 residues. The junction had 3 bases not matched to a gene; V was cut back by 0 bases and J by 5 bases. The entry originates in a study of T cells in Graves' hyperthyroidism and ophthalmopathy. Study-level background: Peripheral blood collection took place at initial diagnosis, before any treatment.

Amplification targeted TCR beta CDR3 regions from RNA transcripts. Primed by the HTBI set, a first-round RT-PCR was run on the TCR CDR3. Each CDR3 protein gets one entry after TCRdb re-called the multiplex PCR reads with MiXCR. The sample consists of a few hundred thousand distinct CDR3 sequences, more than 12% of them appearing once. The chain joins TRBV5-1 to TRBJ2-1, with 9 bases fitting TRBD1. This clonotype originated in a woman between 40 and 55 years old with Graves' hyperthyroidism that later progressed to Graves' ophthalmopathy. What was sequenced was blood. CDR3 sequence reads: CASSLEGQGHNEQFF. The DNA for the CDR3 is TGCGCCAGCAGCTTGGAAGGACAGGGGCACAATGAGCAGTTCTTC. Together with reference TRBV5-1 and TRBJ2-1, the CDR3 gives the full variable domain: KAGVTQTPRYLIKTRGQQVTLSCSPISGHRSVSWYQQTPGQGLQFLFEYFSETQRNKGNFPGRFSGRQFSNSRSEMNVSTLELGDSALYLCASSLEGQGHNEQFFGPGTRLTVL.